The clone carrying this T cell receptor (beta chain) was found once. What it binds is not known. This record comes from a study of blood T cell dynamics during melanoma immunotherapy. The study's findings and limits: Whether repertoire-driving clones were melanoma-specific could not be determined.

Indicated time point: pre-treatment baseline. At 12 weeks after first infusion, RECIST 1.1 defined response for most patients. Generated by immunoSEQ multiplex PCR, the TCRdb table keeps only in-frame clones and is missing some. The sample has under 8,000 clones, around 80% seen once. The germline gives CDR1 MNHNY, CDR2 SVGAGI (reference sequence). This CDR3 is built from 15 residues. The V gene lost 2 bases and the J gene lost 6 bases, with 16 bases spanning the gap. The chain carries TRBV6-6 and TRBJ1-1; D gene ambiguous. Source: blood, taken from a patient treated with checkpoint blockade. The sequence derives from a human donor with melanoma. This chain's CDR3 is CASSYHSLIGSEAFF. The CDR3 DNA reads TGTGCCAGCAGTTACCACAGTCTAATAGGTTCTGAAGCTTTCTTT.